These T cell receptor beta chains were read from a single sample in a study of T-cell reconstitution after alpha-beta-depleted transplantation in children. Each CDR3 protein gets one entry after TCRdb re-called the PCR reads with MiXCR. The sample consists of 130,000 or so distinct CDR3 sequences, roughly 10% of them appearing once. The sample consisted of PBMCs, mostly from graft donor cells, taken 180 days after TCRalphabeta/CD19-depleted stem cell transplant. The receptors here all came from a girl less than two years old who had a stem cell transplant for combined immunodeficiency, so the T cells may come from the graft donor. CDR3s include the opening cysteine and the closing phenylalanine or tryptophan. Each record gives: V gene, J gene, D gene, clone size, CDR3 protein. A D gene is named only where the DNA matches it firmly. A clone size is listed for some rows: how often the clone was seen (once, few, many), or a class if it is expanded.

TRBV7-2	TRBJ2-3	TRBD2	few	CASSVGTSDGDTQYF
TRBV28	TRBJ1-5	-	many	CASSLSRGGNQPQHF
TRBV7-6	TRBJ2-5	TRBD2	-	CASSLNLKTSGGDGETQYF
TRBV7-8	TRBJ1-2	-	few	CASSLGGPQLYGYTF
TRBV13	TRBJ2-1	TRBD2	-	CASSPPRREGRDEQFF
TRBV20-1	TRBJ2-5	-	-	CSRLYSSQETQYF
TRBV6-5	TRBJ1-5	-	-	CASSYSTAEDQPQHF
TRBV6-2/TRBV6-3	TRBJ2-7	TRBD1	-	CASSALGQGYEQYF
TRBV13	TRBJ2-3	TRBD2	-	CASSPLIGLAGADAQYF
TRBV11-2	TRBJ2-7	TRBD2	few	CASSLVLAGYEQYF
TRBV3-1	TRBJ2-5	TRBD2	few	CASSPGLAGPETQYF
TRBV20-1	TRBJ2-4	TRBD1	few	CSARGTRTGVIQYF
TRBV5-8	TRBJ2-7	-	few	CASSLAPYYEQYF
TRBV20-1	TRBJ2-7	-	-	CSARIHTYEQYF
TRBV21-1	TRBJ2-5	-	few	CASSNPGQRGWQETQYF
TRBV2	TRBJ2-7	-	few	CASSEGSEQYF
TRBV7-2	TRBJ2-4	-	many	CASSLADAGLAKNIQYF
TRBV7-7	TRBJ2-7	-	many	CASSLDDQGYEQYF
TRBV29-1	TRBJ2-7	-	few	CSAEDNYEQYF
TRBV20-1	TRBJ2-3	TRBD2	-	CSARDGLAGCCADTQYF
TRBV7-8	TRBJ2-2	TRBD2	few	CASSLARLARDGELFF
TRBV29-1	TRBJ2-3	-	many	CSVVLPSEDTQYF
TRBV4-3	TRBJ2-5	-	many	CASSLDAGKTQYF
TRBV4-3	TRBJ2-1	TRBD2	-	CASSQSGGGNEQFF
TRBV10-3	TRBJ2-1	TRBD2	once	CAISEGGLAGVNEQFF
TRBV10-3	TRBJ1-4	TRBD1	few	CATNRGPGEKLFF
TRBV7-8	TRBJ2-1	TRBD2	few	CASRLGLAGTSYNEQFF
TRBV7-2	TRBJ1-2	TRBD1	few	CASSQNNRGHGYTF
TRBV11-2	TRBJ2-3	-	-	CASSLDGGSSTDTQYF
TRBV20-1	TRBJ2-7	TRBD2	few	CSASPTGLAGGTYEQYF
TRBV29-1	TRBJ1-1	-	-	CSVQYPGRRGTEAFF
TRBV5-1	TRBJ1-2	-	few	CASSLLTGATYGYTF
TRBV25-1	TRBJ2-1	TRBD2	many	CASSDLAGGPTYNEQFF
TRBV7-7	TRBJ2-1	-	-	CASSPTLGGSFNEQFF
TRBV20-1	TRBJ2-7	TRBD1	few	CSAPPSTGTGEQYF
TRBV20-1	TRBJ1-4	-	many	CSAKRGLTNEKLFF
TRBV5-1	TRBJ2-7	TRBD1	many	CASSLDRGYEQYF
TRBV6-5	TRBJ1-2	-	few	CASSYPGTYGYTF
TRBV28	TRBJ1-4	TRBD1	-	CASRDRGGEKLFF
TRBV5-1	TRBJ1-2	TRBD1	-	CASSGRTGAYGYTF
TRBV5-1	TRBJ2-7	TRBD1	-	CASSLTGAPYEQYF
TRBV28	TRBJ2-2	TRBD1	few	CASSRTGSGTGELFF
TRBV20-1	TRBJ1-1	-	few	CSAFLTGRNTEAFF
TRBV12-3/TRBV12-4	TRBJ2-5	TRBD1	-	CASSSIIPDRGLWETQYF
TRBV7-2	TRBJ2-3	TRBD2	many	CASSPWTSGRTDTQYF
TRBV6-1	TRBJ2-7	-	few	CASTPTLGTHAEQYF
TRBV5-6	TRBJ2-4	-	-	CASSLKGENIQYF
TRBV9	TRBJ1-3	-	-	CASSVAIGDYTIYF
TRBV7-8	TRBJ1-5	-	many	CASSLRGNQPQHF
TRBV6-1	TRBJ2-7	-	few	CASSERSLVYEQYF
TRBV3-1	TRBJ2-5	-	few	CASSQEFGRKETQYF
TRBV29-1	TRBJ2-5	-	many	CSALSGEETQYF
TRBV20-1	TRBJ2-7	TRBD1	-	CSARTGLSYEQYF